The sample holds a few counts of the clone carrying this TCR beta chain. The antigen remains unidentified. This entry is derived from a study of T cell repertoires in cytomegalovirus infection. Background on the study: HLA-C-restricted CMV epitopes, recently identified, and well-studied HLA-B-restricted ones were used by the study. From public TCR beta signatures came an indication of both CMV infection and matching HLA type.

Study-wide points: Of the TCR beta families, the public ones yielded a cumulative frequency that identified carriers of CMV plus the relevant HLA.

TCRdb reanalysed the reads using MiXCR and keeps one entry per CDR3 protein. Of some 500,000 distinct CDR3 sequences listed, 30% to 40% are singletons. The V and J ends lost 3 bases and 2 bases, in that order; junction bases with no gene match: 3. Germline lookup yields CDR1 LNHDA and CDR2 SQIVND (reference sequence). CDR3 length: 15 residues. This sequence originates from a human donor in good health (CMV status not recorded). Some clones in this sample may be carry-over from other donors' samples. The chain recombines TRBV19 with TRBJ2-3, with TRBD1 identical over 9 bases. The material sequenced was cultured PBMCs, taken from culture after CMV antigen stimulation. The CDR3 loop reads CASSIGQGLTDTQYF. The CDR3 DNA is TGTGCCAGTAGTATCGGACAGGGGCTCACAGATACGCAGTATTTT.